A single sample gave rise to the 8 T cell receptor beta chains below, sequenced in a study of blood T cells in healthy people across ages. Primers used in a second PCR of about 7 to 12 cycles were a sample-barcoded 5' primer and a J-beta primer mix. TCRdb analysed the 5' RACE reads with MiXCR anew, one entry per CDR3 protein. This table has about 800,000 distinct CDR3 sequences, about half appearing once. Sequencing used blood. These receptors were obtained from an elderly man in good health.

In this sample, this clonotype turned up a few times. This chain joins TRBV7-2 and TRBJ2-1, with 12 positions matching TRBD2. CDR3 length: 18 amino acids. The junction had 4 bases not matched to a gene; V was cut back by 1 base and J by 0 bases. Germline loops: CDR1 SGHTA, CDR2 FQGNSA. The chain's CDR3 is CASSLVPSGRGSYNEQFF. CDR3 nucleotides: TGTGCCAGCAGCTTAGTCCCTAGCGGGAGGGGCTCCTACAATGAGCAGTTCTTC.

The CDR3 spells CASSSTDPTDTQYF. The CDR3, as DNA: TGCGCCAGCAGCTCGACAGACCCCACAGATACGCAGTATTTT. The chain uses TRBV5-1 and TRBJ2-3; perhaps TRBD1 as D (5 bases). This CDR3 has 14 residues. The V gene's germline CDR1 is SGHRS and CDR2 YFSETQ. Trimming left V 3 bases short and J 2 bases short, with 10 bases between.

The CDR3 sequence is CASSRTTGGTEAFF. The CDR3 nucleotides are TGTGCCAGCAGTCGCACTACAGGGGGCACTGAAGCTTTCTTT. This chain links TRBV12-3 or TRBV12-4 with TRBJ1-1; 8 bases line up with TRBD1. The V segment lost 5 bases and the J segment 4 bases; nucleotides outside the gene matches: 6. The CDR3 is 14 amino acids.

This chain links TRBV11-1 with TRBJ1-2, with a tentative D call TRBD1 (5 bases). The CDR3 runs 15 residues. CDR1 is SGHAT and CDR2 is FQDESV in the germline V gene (reference sequence). V lost 4 bases and J 1 base, leaving 13 bases between the germline ends. This chain's CDR3 is CASSSEIDSNYGYTF. CDR3 nucleotide sequence: TGTGCCAGCAGCTCCGAAATCGACAGTAACTATGGCTACACCTTC.

The chain employs TRBV11-3 and TRBJ2-5, with TRBD2 identical over 10 bases. Germline CDR1 SGHNT, CDR2 YENEEA. V lost 2 bases, J lost 5 bases, and 5 bases stayed unmatched. The CDR3 consists of 15 residues. The DNA of the CDR3 is TGTGCCAGCAGCTTAACTAGCGGGGTCCCTGAGACCCAGTACTTC. Its protein is CASSLTSGVPETQYF.

With regard to this clonotype: A read error may explain this, as a much larger clone is one base away. The rearrangement links TRBV2 to TRBJ2-7; 12 bases align to TRBD2. The CDR3 totals 15 residues. The V gene's germline CDR1 is SNHLY and CDR2 FYNNEI. Trimming took 6 bases from V and 7 from J; bases not matched to a gene: 10. Here the CDR3 DNA reads TGTGCCAGCAGAATACTAGCGGGAGGACACAATGAGCAGTACTTC. It encodes CASRILAGGHNEQYF.

The sample holds one count of this clonotype. The gene calls are TRBV29-1 and TRBJ2-7; D may be TRBD2 (6 bases). Germline CDR1 reads SQVTM; CDR2 reads ANQGSEA. Trimming removed 7 bases from V and 1 base from J, with 8 bases in between. This CDR3 is 11 amino acids long. The CDR3 coding sequence is TGCAGCGCCGGGGGATCCTACGAGCAGTACTTC. The encoded protein is CSAGGSYEQYF.

The genes are TRBV7-2 and TRBJ2-5; 9 nucleotides align to TRBD2. The DNA end is more similar to TRBJ2-7, so the J call may be wrong. Per the germline V gene, CDR1 is SGHTA and CDR2 is FQGNSA. This CDR3 has 17 amino acids. CDR3 in amino acids: CASSLGTSGAGGNEQYF. CDR3 bases: TGTGCCAGCAGCTTAGGGACCTCGGGGGCGGGAGGGAACGAGCAGTACTTC.